This section outlines one T cell receptor (beta chain) sequence together with its context. Possible read error: a much larger clone is one base away. The source material, RNA transcripts, was used to amplify TCR beta CDR3 regions. A first-round RT-PCR of the TCR CDR3 used the HTBI primer set. TCRdb itself ran the multiplex PCR reads through MiXCR, one entry per CDR3 protein. The table has roughly 800,000 distinct CDR3 sequences, over 35% seen once. The CDR3 spans 15 residues. CDR1 and CDR2 (germline): SEHNR, FQNEAQ (reference sequence). Trimming shortened V by 5 bases and J by 0 bases, and 14 bases separated the two germline ends. This specimen comes from a study of T cells in Graves' hyperthyroidism and ophthalmopathy.

The rearrangement links TRBV7-9 to TRBJ2-7; D possibly corresponds to TRBD1 (5 bases). The sequenced sample consisted of blood. This clonotype was sampled from a man between 18 and 29 years old with Graves' hyperthyroidism. CDR3 sequence: CASSVDSRNSYEQYF. In DNA, the CDR3 is TGTGCCAGCAGCGTTGACAGTCGAAACTCCTACGAGCAGTACTTC.